Sequencing of this T cell receptor beta chain was carried out in a study of cytomegalovirus exposure and HLA in healthy donors. CDR3 length equals 16 residues. In germline, CDR1 is MGHRA, CDR2 YSYEKL. The V end was cut by 0 bases, the J end by 1 base, with 12 bases between. The PCR contained 60 Vbeta and 13 Jbeta primers. The assay was immunoSEQ multiplex PCR, and TCRdb's table has in-frame clones only and misses some. The table lists roughly 160,000 clones, roughly 80% of them singletons. Sequenced: PBMCs. This clonotype was obtained from a man aged 50 to 60 in good health and CMV-seropositive. The gene calls are TRBV4-1 and TRBJ2-5; D is unresolved. Written as DNA, the CDR3 is TGCGCCAGCAGCCAAGATTTAGAGCTACTCCAAGAGACCCAGTACTTC. Protein product: CASSQDLELLQETQYF.